These T cell receptor beta chains were read from a single sample in a study of beta chain features in type 1 diabetes. TCRdb's table, derived via immunoSEQ multiplex PCR, lists solely in-frame clones and lacks some. This sample has 150,000 to 200,000 clones; about 13% occur once, and the top ten carry 0.6% to 0.8%. Sample: central memory CD4+ T cells from blood. The receptors here all came from a woman in her late teens or twenties in good health. Both conserved end residues are part of each CDR3. Fields, in order: V gene, clone size, CDR3 protein. The size field is filled for only some rows; it gives once, few, many or a size class.

V gene: TRBV6-6
clone size: NA
CDR3 protein: CASSESGTGNQPQHF

V gene: TRBV29-1
clone size: few
CDR3 protein: CSVDKSGAGTEAFF

V gene: TRBV7-2
clone size: NA
CDR3 protein: CASSLVGGRAANEQFF

V gene: TRBV7-9
clone size: few
CDR3 protein: CASSLAQGTNEKLFF

V gene: TRBV15
clone size: few
CDR3 protein: CATSRDLAGVNEQYF

V gene: TRBV30
clone size: few
CDR3 protein: CAWSWEGSDTQYF

V gene: TRBV28
clone size: NA
CDR3 protein: CASSLNSGNQPQHF

V gene: TRBV29-1
clone size: few
CDR3 protein: CSVGLEDTQYF

V gene: TRBV9
clone size: few
CDR3 protein: CASSPQTGGVTEAFF

V gene: TRBV11-2
clone size: NA
CDR3 protein: CASRLLNNEQFF

V gene: TRBV5-1
clone size: few
CDR3 protein: CASSLQGDNQPQHF

V gene: TRBV7-9
clone size: NA
CDR3 protein: CASSPLAGGSYEQYF

V gene: TRBV23-1
clone size: few
CDR3 protein: CASSQTRPGQGPYEQYF

V gene: TRBV29-1
clone size: NA
CDR3 protein: CSAERGVTGSADTQYF

V gene: TRBV6-5
clone size: NA
CDR3 protein: CASRTGDQPQHF

V gene: TRBV15
clone size: few
CDR3 protein: CATSRVSLAGVDEQFF

V gene: TRBV7-2
clone size: few
CDR3 protein: CASSPQGQGNQPQHF

V gene: TRBV10-3
clone size: few
CDR3 protein: CAITSGDPYEQYF

V gene: TRBV4-1
clone size: few
CDR3 protein: CASSQVTPGDTQYF

V gene: TRBV5-4
clone size: NA
CDR3 protein: CASSRREVGTDTQYF

V gene: TRBV15
clone size: NA
CDR3 protein: CATSRERFQGGEKLFF

V gene: TRBV9
clone size: NA
CDR3 protein: CASSVAGSYNEQFF

V gene: TRBV29-1
clone size: NA
CDR3 protein: CSVGTGAETQYF

V gene: TRBV7-9
clone size: few
CDR3 protein: CASSLTGVRSSYNEQFF

V gene: TRBV30
clone size: many
CDR3 protein: CAWSHGVLNGELFF

V gene: TRBV6-5
clone size: NA
CDR3 protein: CASRDEASSYEQYF

V gene: TRBV7-2
clone size: few
CDR3 protein: CASSPPGGTGVYGYTF

V gene: TRBV20-1
clone size: NA
CDR3 protein: CSVEGANEQFF